Below, 13 T cell receptor beta chains from the same sample are listed, as sequenced in a study of T cells in Graves' hyperthyroidism and ophthalmopathy. The source material, RNA transcripts, was used to amplify TCR beta CDR3 regions. First-round RT-PCR with HTBI primers amplified the TCR CDR3 region. TCRdb processed the multiplex PCR reads anew with MiXCR; each CDR3 protein has one entry. The sample carries under 550,000 distinct CDR3 sequences, about 20% recorded once. Sequencing was done on a sample of blood. The receptors stem from a man aged 40-49 years with Graves' ophthalmopathy.

This clonotype came up a few times. The V gene is TRBV3-1, the J gene TRBJ1-5; unclear D gene. CDR1 is LGHDT and CDR2 is YNNKEL in the germline V gene (reference sequence). The V gene lost 0 bases and the J gene lost 6 bases, with 12 bases spanning the gap. The CDR3 spans 15 residues. The CDR3 region has the DNA TGTGCCAGCAGCCAAGATCCGAGCCGGGGTCAGCCCCAGCATTTT. Amino acid sequence: CASSQDPSRGQPQHF.

This clonotype was detected only a few times. This chain uses TRBV7-9 with TRBJ2-5; weak D call: TRBD2 (7 bases). This CDR3 comprises 15 residues. Trimming pared 2 bases from V and 0 bases from J, leaving 10 bases between. Per the germline V gene, CDR1 is SEHNR and CDR2 is FQNEAQ (reference sequence). Written as DNA, the CDR3 is TGTGCCAGCAGCTTACGGGGGGCCGACCAAGAGACCCAGTACTTC. It specifies CASSLRGADQETQYF.

Comments on this clonotype: The junction departs from the called germline gene at one end, perhaps through a read error. The rearrangement uses TRBV12-3 or TRBV12-4 and TRBJ2-2, with D possibly called TRBD1 or TRBD2 (5 bases each). This CDR3 has 12 residues. CDR3 protein: CTSRRDPGELFF. Here the CDR3 DNA reads TGTACCAGCAGACGGGACCCCGGGGAGCTGTTTTTT.

The V gene is TRBV10-3, the J gene TRBJ2-3; the match to TRBD1 covers 11 bases. V was clipped by 2 bases and J by 1 base; unmatched bases: 5. The CDR3 is 17 residues long. Germline CDR1 ENHRY, CDR2 SYGVKD. The CDR3 DNA reads TGTGCCATCAGTGAGACCTCGGGACAGGGGGGCACAGATACGCAGTATTTT. Translated: CAISETSGQGGTDTQYF.

This clonotype was observed a few times. This could be a read error, since a much larger clone is one nucleotide away. The rearrangement uses TRBV10-3 and TRBJ2-7; tentative D call: TRBD1 (6 bases). Germline values: CDR1 ENHRY, CDR2 SYGVKD. This CDR3 is built from 16 residues. V lost 4 bases and J lost 1, with 17 bases in between. CDR3 loop: CAISGPWDKGSYEQYF. For the CDR3, the DNA is TGTGCCATCAGTGGGCCCTGGGACAAGGGGTCCTACGAGCAGTACTTC.

There are a few counts of this clonotype. The V gene is TRBV28, the J gene TRBJ2-7, with D possibly being TRBD2 (5 bases). Trimming took 6 bases from V and 0 from J, leaving 21 bases between them. Looked up from germline, CDR1 is MDHEN and CDR2 is SYDVKM. The CDR3 is made up of 17 amino acids. CDR3 sequence reads: CASRHNFGLASSYEQYF. CDR3 nucleotide sequence: TGTGCCAGCAGGCATAATTTCGGACTCGCGAGCTCCTACGAGCAGTACTTC.

This clonotype occurred many times. The chain employs TRBV28 and TRBJ2-1, with 10 bases fitting TRBD1. The CDR3 runs to 15 residues. Germline V lookup: CDR1 MDHEN, CDR2 SYDVKM. The J segment lost 4 bases and the V segment lost 5 bases, leaving 5 bases of the junction unmatched. CDR3: CASSDPGQGYNEQFF. DNA of the CDR3: TGTGCCAGCAGTGATCCGGGACAGGGGTACAATGAGCAGTTCTTC. Full variable domain (outside the CDR3, taken from reference TRBV28 and TRBJ2-1): DVKVTQSSRYLVKRTGEKVFLECVQDMDHENMFWYRQDPGLGLRLIYFSYDVKMKEKGDIPEGYSVSREKKERFSLILESASTNQTSMYLCASSDPGQGYNEQFFGPGTRLTVL.

This clonotype was picked up many times. V gene TRBV20-1 combines with J gene TRBJ2-5; D perhaps matches TRBD1 (6 bases). The germline V gene has CDR1 DFQATT and CDR2 SNEGSKA (reference sequence). Between the trimmed V and J ends, which lost 2 bases and 0 bases, there was a span of 19 bases. This CDR3 spans 17 amino acids. In nucleotides, the CDR3 is TGCAGTGCTAGACCCCTGAGGCAGGGGCGGAACCAAGAGACCCAGTACTTC. This gives the protein CSARPLRQGRNQETQYF.

This clonotype came up many times. The CDR3 DNA sequence: TGTGCCAGCAGCCGGATAGCGGGAGGTACCTACGAGCAGTACTTC. It is translated as CASSRIAGGTYEQYF. The genes are TRBV7-2 and TRBJ2-7, with TRBD2 identical over 10 bases. Germline trimming cut 5 bases from V and 2 bases from J; bases unmatched to any gene: 6. The CDR3 has 15 residues. Germline lookup yields CDR1 SGHTA and CDR2 FQGNSA.

The rearrangement uses TRBV28 and TRBJ1-1, with 8 bases matching TRBD1. The V and J ends lost 6 bases and 2 bases, in that order; junction bases with no gene match: 5. Per germline, CDR1 MDHEN and CDR2 SYDVKM. The CDR3 is 14 amino acids. CDR3 DNA sequence: TGTGCCAGCAGGACAGGGGACTTAAACACTGAAGCTTTCTTT. Amino acids: CASRTGDLNTEAFF.

The sample holds a few counts of this clonotype. The chain couples TRBV7-6 to TRBJ2-5; 7 bases are shared with TRBD2. J gave up 3 bases and V 1 base, and 2 bases lay outside the gene matches. The CDR3 covers 14 residues. Germline loops: CDR1 SGHVS, CDR2 FNYEAQ. CDR3 sequence reads: CASSLGGGKETQYF. CDR3 nucleotide sequence: TGTGCCAGCAGCTTAGGCGGGGGTAAAGAGACCCAGTACTTC.

In this sample, this clonotype turned up many times. The J gene is TRBJ1-2, the V gene TRBV28; 7 bases match TRBD1. Germline V CDR1 and CDR2: MDHEN, SYDVKM. The junction had 11 bases not matched to a gene; V was cut back by 1 base and J by 6 bases. The CDR3 spans 16 residues. The CDR3 protein is CASSLSGDYRGNGYTF. The CDR3 DNA is TGTGCCAGCAGTTTATCCGGCGACTACAGGGGAAATGGCTACACCTTC.

This clonotype was observed a handful of times. The genes are TRBV9 and TRBJ2-3, with D unresolved. The CDR3 contains 16 residues. The V gene lost 0 bases and the J gene lost 2 bases, with 13 bases spanning the gap. Germline CDR1 reads SGDLS; CDR2 reads YYNGEE. CDR3 in DNA: TGTGCCAGCAGCGTAGGCAGAGACCAAGCCACAGATACGCAGTATTTT. Translating gives CASSVGRDQATDTQYF.